The 21 T cell receptor beta chains below were found in one sample sequenced in a study of PD-1 blockade in classical Hodgkin lymphoma (TCRdb year 2020). This sample's time point label indicates: cycle 1 day 1 (C1D1), immediately before nivolumab initiation. Every trial patient had relapsed after autologous stem cell transplantation, and cohorts A, B and C differed in prior brentuximab vedotin exposure. The receptor library was made with the immunoSEQ multiplex PCR assay. TCRdb's version of the immuneACCESS table is confined to in-frame rearrangements and falls short of the full clone set. An unresolved V gene accounts for under half of the shortfall where checked; the remainder is of unknown origin. Present in this sample are about 98,000 clones, roughly 89% of which were seen just once. Together, the top ten hold roughly 2.8% of the sample. The source was peripheral blood mononuclear cells (PBMCs), collected at baseline. Every receptor here comes from a human donor with classical Hodgkin lymphoma.

V and J are TRBV18 and TRBJ1-2; D is possibly TRBD1 (5 bases). This CDR3 contains 13 residues. Between the trimmed V and J ends, which lost 4 bases and 3 bases, there was a span of 9 bases. CDR1 and CDR2 (germline): KGHSH, LQKENI. The CDR3 loop is CASSLGADYGYTF. The DNA for the CDR3 is TGTGCCAGCTCACTTGGGGCGGACTATGGCTACACCTTC. Drawing the rest from reference TRBV18 and TRBJ1-2, the complete variable domain is NAGVMQNPRHLVRRRGQEARLRCSPMKGHSHVYWYRQLPEEGLKFMVYLQKENIIDESGMPKERFSAEFPKEGPSILRIQQVVRGDSAAYFCASSLGADYGYTFGSGTRLTVV.

V usage is TRBV9 and J usage is TRBJ2-7; 7 nucleotides line up with TRBD2. The CDR3 is 15 residues long. CDR1 is SGDLS and CDR2 is YYNGEE in the germline V gene. J gave up 0 bases and V 0 bases, and 3 bases lay outside the gene matches. The CDR3 DNA reads TGTGCCAGCAGCGTAGAGGGCGGGAGCTCCTACGAGCAGTACTTC. Protein product: CASSVEGGSSYEQYF.

The V call is TRBV28, the J call TRBJ2-1, with D perhaps being TRBD1 or TRBD2 (6 bases each). This CDR3 is 12 amino acids long. V lost 8 bases and J 8 bases, leaving 13 bases between the germline ends. Germline V gives CDR1 MDHEN, CDR2 SYDVKM. The CDR3 sequence is CASGGRRDEQFF. The CDR3 DNA reads as TGTGCCAGCGGGGGGCGCCGGGATGAGCAGTTCTTC.

Only a few counts were recorded for this clone. The J gene is TRBJ1-1, the V gene TRBV30; TRBD1 is a possible D gene (5 bases). V gave up 2 bases and J gave up 0 bases, with 16 bases separating them. CDR3 length: 16 amino acids. CDR1 GTSNPN and CDR2 SVGIG come from the germline V gene (reference sequence). The CDR3 DNA reads as TGTGCCTGGAGTATAGGACCCAGGGCCCTGAACACTGAAGCTTTCTTT. Protein product: CAWSIGPRALNTEAFF. The entire variable domain, with the rest obtained from reference TRBV30 and TRBJ1-1, is as follows: SQTIHQWPATLVQPVGSPLSLECTVEGTSNPNLYWYRQAAGRGLQLLFYSVGIGQISSEVPQNLSASRPQDRQFILSSKKLLLSDSGFYLCAWSIGPRALNTEAFFGQGTRLTVV.

The chain links TRBV19 to TRBJ1-1; D unresolved. The CDR3 runs 14 residues. CDR1 and CDR2 (germline): LNHDA, SQIVND (reference sequence). V lost 3 bases to trimming and J lost 1 base, with 9 bases between them. This CDR3 reads CASSIGRGNTEAFF. Here the CDR3 DNA reads TGTGCCAGTAGTATTGGTCGAGGGAACACTGAAGCTTTCTTT.

This sequence joins TRBV27 and TRBJ2-1; D is possibly TRBD2 (6 bases). Deletions cut 3 bases from V and 2 bases from J, with 8 bases between. Per germline, CDR1 MNHEY and CDR2 SMNVEV (reference sequence). The CDR3 loop spans 14 amino acids. The CDR3 bases are TGTGCCAGCAGTTTGGAGGGAGCCTACAATGAGCAGTTCTTC. It translates to CASSLEGAYNEQFF.

This rearrangement joins TRBV28 to TRBJ2-1; TRBD1 matches at 8 bases. V lost 6 bases, J lost 2 bases, and 3 bases stayed unmatched. CDR1 is MDHEN and CDR2 is SYDVKM in the germline V gene. CDR3 length: 14 residues. The CDR3 is CASSPQGAYNEQFF. CDR3 nucleotides: TGTGCCAGCAGCCCACAGGGGGCCTACAATGAGCAGTTCTTC.

In this sample, this clone turned up a few times. The chain carries TRBV19 and TRBJ1-3; D remains ambiguous. Between the trimmed V and J ends, which lost 3 bases and 0 bases, there was a span of 9 bases. Per the germline V gene, CDR1 is LNHDA and CDR2 is SQIVND (reference sequence). The CDR3 is 15 amino acids. The CDR3 region is CASSMWTSSGNTIYF. CDR3 nucleotide sequence: TGTGCCAGTAGTATGTGGACCAGCTCTGGAAACACCATATATTTT. The whole variable domain, filled in from reference TRBV19 and TRBJ1-3, reads DGGITQSPKYLFRKEGQNVTLSCEQNLNHDAMYWYRQDPGQGLRLIYYSQIVNDFQKGDIAEGYSVSREKKESFPLTVTSAQKNPTAFYLCASSMWTSSGNTIYFGEGSWLTVV.

The chain combines TRBV9 with TRBJ2-7; 14 nucleotides line up with TRBD2. The V segment lost 4 bases and the J segment 10 bases; nucleotides outside the gene matches: 10. This CDR3 spans 15 amino acids. Germline V CDR1 and CDR2: SGDLS, YYNGEE. CDR3 nucleotide sequence: TGTGCCAGCAGCTCAGAGGGACTAGCGGGAGTGGTACAGTACTTC. Translated: CASSSEGLAGVVQYF.

The rearrangement uses TRBV10-1 and TRBJ2-5; the D gene is possibly TRBD2 (6 bases). The V and J ends lost 6 bases and 3 bases respectively, with 11 bases between them. Germline V gene sequence: CDR1 WNHNN, CDR2 SYGVQD (reference sequence). This CDR3 spans 13 amino acids. The CDR3 region is CASSSSGKETQYF. In nucleotides, the CDR3 is TGCGCCAGCAGCAGTAGCGGAAAAGAGACCCAGTACTTC.

This clone appeared once. The genes are TRBV29-1 and TRBJ2-2; D gene ambiguous. Germline lookup yields CDR1 SQVTM and CDR2 ANQGSEA. The CDR3 loop spans 11 amino acids. The V end was cut by 5 bases, the J end by 5 bases, with 6 bases between. CDR3 region: CSVYSTGELFF. The DNA of the CDR3 is TGCAGCGTTTATTCTACCGGGGAGCTGTTTTTT.

The chain links TRBV5-1 to TRBJ2-5, with TRBD2 matching 9 bases. The V gene end was trimmed by 2 bases and the J gene end by 0 bases; junction bases not matched to a gene: 8. Germline CDR1 is SGHRS and CDR2 is YFSETQ. This CDR3 region has 17 residues. The DNA of the CDR3 is TGCGCCAGCAGCTTAGGGACTAGCAATGGGTACCAAGAGACCCAGTACTTC. It codes for CASSLGTSNGYQETQYF.

The rearrangement joins TRBV6-5 to TRBJ2-1; possible D gene TRBD2, 6 bases. The CDR3 is 12 amino acids. Germline loops: CDR1 MNHEY, CDR2 SVGAGI. With 1 base removed from V and 12 bases from J, the gap between germline ends came to 10 bases. The CDR3 reads CASSYLRGVQFF. The CDR3 coding sequence is TGTGCCAGCAGTTACTTGCGCGGGGTGCAGTTCTTC.

V is TRBV6-1 and J is TRBJ2-5; 15 bases are shared with TRBD2. Germline V gene sequence: CDR1 MNHNS, CDR2 SASEGT. The V and J ends lost 2 bases and 2 bases, in that order; junction bases with no gene match: 12. CDR3 length: 20 residues. CDR3 amino acids: CASSEPEGGLAGGPQETQYF. CDR3 nucleotides: TGTGCCAGCAGTGAACCCGAGGGCGGACTAGCGGGAGGGCCGCAAGAGACCCAGTACTTC.

This chain links TRBV18 with TRBJ1-2; D gene ambiguous. CDR3 length: 14 residues. CDR1 is KGHSH and CDR2 is LQKENI in the germline V gene. Trimming took 6 bases from V and 4 from J, leaving 15 bases between them. DNA for the CDR3: TGTGCCAGCTCGCCCAATCAGAGGATCTATGGCTACACCTTC. The encoded protein is CASSPNQRIYGYTF.

This clone appeared once. The rearrangement joins TRBV18 to TRBJ2-7, with TRBD1 as a possible D gene (5 bases). CDR3 length: 15 residues. Germline V gene sequence: CDR1 KGHSH, CDR2 LQKENI. With 0 bases removed from V and 4 bases from J, the gap between germline ends came to 13 bases. The DNA for the CDR3 is TGTGCCAGCTCACCACCCGGCAGGGATCTATACGAGCAGTACTTC. This sequence encodes CASSPPGRDLYEQYF.

This chain links TRBV30 with TRBJ1-1; D is uncertain. The CDR3 has 12 amino acids. The germline V and J ends were trimmed by 1 base and 0 bases, with 3 bases remaining between them. Germline V CDR1 and CDR2: GTSNPN, SVGIG (reference sequence). The CDR3 DNA is TGTGCCTGGAGTGGGGTGAACACTGAAGCTTTCTTT. Protein product: CAWSGVNTEAFF. The whole variable domain, filled in from reference TRBV30 and TRBJ1-1, reads SQTIHQWPATLVQPVGSPLSLECTVEGTSNPNLYWYRQAAGRGLQLLFYSVGIGQISSEVPQNLSASRPQDRQFILSSKKLLLSDSGFYLCAWSGVNTEAFFGQGTRLTVV.

The chain joins TRBV4-1 to TRBJ1-5; D is unclear. CDR3 size: 15 residues. V was cut by 2 bases and J by 0 bases, with 8 bases left in between. Germline V gene data show CDR1 as MGHRA and CDR2 as YSYEKL. The CDR3, as DNA: TGCGCCAGCAGCCAATTTAGTGGTAGCAATCAGCCCCAGCATTTT. Its protein is CASSQFSGSNQPQHF.

The rearrangement uses TRBV5-1 and TRBJ2-5; weak D call: TRBD1 (6 bases). CDR3 length: 15 amino acids. The germline V and J ends were trimmed by 0 bases and 5 bases, with 14 bases remaining between them. Germline V gene lookup returns CDR1 SGHRS and CDR2 YFSETQ. CDR3 nucleotide sequence: TGCGCCAGCAGCTTGGGGGTACAGGGTAAGGAGACCCAGTACTTC. Amino acids: CASSLGVQGKETQYF.

The rearrangement joins TRBV14 to TRBJ2-3, with D uncertain. The V end was cut by 1 base, the J end by 6 bases, with 14 bases between. The CDR3 is 15 residues long. From germline, CDR1 is SGHDN and CDR2 FVKESK. The CDR3 coding sequence is TGTGCCAGCAGCCAAGGGAGTCCCCCCGGGGATACGCAGTATTTT. This translates into CASSQGSPPGDTQYF.

The gene calls are TRBV11-3 and TRBJ2-5; D unclear. There are 13 residues in the CDR3. V was trimmed by 5 bases and J by 5 bases, leaving 12 bases between them. Germline CDR1 is SGHNT and CDR2 is YENEEA. DNA for the CDR3: TGTGCCAGCAGCCGTCGTGGCCTCGAGACCCAGTACTTC. Translating gives CASSRRGLETQYF. Full variable domain (missing parts from reference TRBV11-3 and TRBJ2-5): EAGVVQSPRYKIIEKKQPVAFWCNPISGHNTLYWYLQNLGQGPELLIRYENEEAVDDSQLPKDRFSAERLKGVDSTLKIQPAELGDSAVYLCASSRRGLETQYFGPGTRLLVL.